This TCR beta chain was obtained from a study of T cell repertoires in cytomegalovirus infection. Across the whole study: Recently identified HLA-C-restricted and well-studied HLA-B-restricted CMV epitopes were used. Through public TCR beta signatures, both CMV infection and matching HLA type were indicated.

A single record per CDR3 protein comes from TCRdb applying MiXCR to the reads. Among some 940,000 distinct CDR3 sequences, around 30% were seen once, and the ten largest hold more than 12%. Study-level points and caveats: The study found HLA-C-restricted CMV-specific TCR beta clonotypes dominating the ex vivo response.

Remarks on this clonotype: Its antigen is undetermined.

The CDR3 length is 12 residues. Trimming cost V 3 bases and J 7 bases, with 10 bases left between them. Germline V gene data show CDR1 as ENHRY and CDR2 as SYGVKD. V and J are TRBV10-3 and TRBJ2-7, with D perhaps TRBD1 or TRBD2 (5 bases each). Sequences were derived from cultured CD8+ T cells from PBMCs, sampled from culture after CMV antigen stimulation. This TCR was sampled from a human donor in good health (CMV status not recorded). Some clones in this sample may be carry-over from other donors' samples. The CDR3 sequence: CAISEGTQEQYF. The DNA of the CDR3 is TGTGCCATCAGTGAAGGGACGCAAGAGCAGTACTTC.